One sample yielded the 9 T cell receptor beta chains listed below, sequenced in a study of blood T cell repertoires in COVID-19. Only in-frame clones appear in the TCRdb table, and some are missing; sequencing was by immunoSEQ multiplex PCR. The data hold about 200,000 clones, with 65% to 80% observed a single time. Source material: PBMCs or T cells enriched from blood (not recorded which). The receptors originated from a woman aged 50 to 60 with acute COVID-19.

The V gene is TRBV18, the J gene TRBJ1-1; tentative D call: TRBD1 (5 bases). The ends were cut back, 2 bases at V and 4 bases at J, with 11 bases in the middle. CDR3 length: 14 amino acids. The germline gives CDR1 KGHSH, CDR2 LQKENI. CDR3 DNA: TGTGCCAGCTCACCAAGGGACGGGAGCACTGAAGCTTTCTTT. Its translation is CASSPRDGSTEAFF. The whole variable domain, remainder taken from reference TRBV18 and TRBJ1-1, is NAGVMQNPRHLVRRRGQEARLRCSPMKGHSHVYWYRQLPEEGLKFMVYLQKENIIDESGMPKERFSAEFPKEGPSILRIQQVVRGDSAAYFCASSPRDGSTEAFFGQGTRLTVV.

The chain links TRBV19 to TRBJ1-1; D perhaps matches TRBD1 (5 bases). The germline CDR1 and CDR2 sequences are LNHDA and SQIVND (reference sequence). The CDR3 length is 14 residues. The V and J ends lost 6 bases and 1 base respectively, with 12 bases between them. The CDR3 DNA is TGTGCCAGTAGAGAGCAGGGAGGGAACACTGAAGCTTTCTTT. It encodes CASREQGGNTEAFF.

The V gene is TRBV6-9, the J gene TRBJ1-5; D may be TRBD1 (5 bases). V dropped 7 bases and J dropped 0 bases, with 19 bases sitting between them. CDR1 and CDR2 from the germline V gene are MNHGY and SVAAGI. The length of the CDR3 is 17 residues. This CDR3 is CASTPGGSYYSNQPQHF. CDR3 nucleotide sequence: TGTGCCAGCACTCCTGGGGGGAGCTACTATAGCAATCAGCCCCAGCATTTT.

CDR3 in DNA: TGTGCCAGCAGCCAAGATCCAGCGGGGGAAGAGACCCAGTACTTC. Amino acids: CASSQDPAGEETQYF. V usage is TRBV4-2 and J usage is TRBJ2-5, with 8 nucleotides matching TRBD2. J gave up 3 bases and V 0 bases, and 3 bases lay outside the gene matches. The CDR3 length is 15 residues. Germline CDR1 LGHNA, CDR2 YNFKEQ.

The CDR3 DNA follows: TGCGCCAGCAGCCCCACAGGGGGCGAGCAGCCCCAGCATTTT. Translation gives CASSPTGGEQPQHF. V gene TRBV5-1 combines with J gene TRBJ1-5, with 9 positions matching TRBD1. The CDR3 consists of 14 residues. V shed 4 bases, J shed 7 bases, and the junction held 6 bases outside the gene matches. Looked up from germline, CDR1 is SGHRS and CDR2 is YFSETQ.

This clone occurred a few times. V gene TRBV19 combines with J gene TRBJ1-1, with 11 nucleotides matching TRBD1. The CDR3 runs to 14 residues. Losses at the gene ends were 4 bases for V and 6 bases for J; bases not matched to a gene: 4. Germline V CDR1 and CDR2: LNHDA, SQIVND (reference sequence). CDR3: CASSTGQGAAEAFF. The CDR3 nucleotides read TGTGCCAGTAGTACAGGACAGGGGGCTGCTGAAGCTTTCTTT.

The gene calls are TRBV24-1 and TRBJ1-1; perhaps TRBD1 as D (6 bases). V was pared by 4 bases and J by 5 bases, with 16 bases between. From germline, CDR1 is KGHDR and CDR2 SFDVKD. CDR3 size: 15 residues. DNA for the CDR3: TGTGCCACCAGTGAGGGCGCAGGGGCGCAGACTGAAGCTTTCTTT. Translation gives CATSEGAGAQTEAFF.

V is TRBV4-1 and J is TRBJ1-6; D not resolved. V was cut by 4 bases and J by 7 bases, with 14 bases left in between. This CDR3 is 15 amino acids long. The V gene's germline CDR1 is MGHRA and CDR2 YSYEKL. Written as DNA, the CDR3 is TGCGCCAGCAGCCCTAAGGACTTAGGGAATTCACCCCTCCACTTT. Protein product: CASSPKDLGNSPLHF.

The J gene is TRBJ2-5, the V gene TRBV10-2, with D perhaps matching TRBD1 (5 bases). This CDR3 region has 13 residues. Trimming took off 6 bases at V and 3 bases at J, with 11 bases between the two ends. Germline CDR1 and CDR2: WSHSY and SAAADI. DNA for the CDR3: TGCGCCAGCAGGTGGCTAGGGGAAGAGACCCAGTACTTC. Translated, it gives CASRWLGEETQYF.